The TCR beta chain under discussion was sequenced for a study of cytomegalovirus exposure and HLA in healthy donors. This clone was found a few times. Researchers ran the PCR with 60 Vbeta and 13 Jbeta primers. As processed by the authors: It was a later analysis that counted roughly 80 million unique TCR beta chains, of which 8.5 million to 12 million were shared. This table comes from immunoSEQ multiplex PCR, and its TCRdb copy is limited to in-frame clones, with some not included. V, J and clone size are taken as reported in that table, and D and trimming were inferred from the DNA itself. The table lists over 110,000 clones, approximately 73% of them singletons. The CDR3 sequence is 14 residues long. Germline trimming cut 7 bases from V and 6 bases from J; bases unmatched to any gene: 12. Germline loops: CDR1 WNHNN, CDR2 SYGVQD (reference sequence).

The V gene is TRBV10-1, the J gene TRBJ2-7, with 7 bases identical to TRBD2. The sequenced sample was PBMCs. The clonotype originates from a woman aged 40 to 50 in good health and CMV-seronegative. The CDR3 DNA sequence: TGCGCCAGCACCTCGGGACTACCCGGTCGCGAGCAGTACGTC. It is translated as CASTSGLPGREQYV.